The clone carrying this T cell receptor beta chain has a single count. Antigen: not known. This CDR3 contains 14 residues. J gave up 5 bases and V 4 bases, and 3 bases lay outside the gene matches. Per the germline V gene, CDR1 is SEHNR and CDR2 is FQNEAQ (reference sequence). These data belong to a study of cytomegalovirus exposure and HLA in healthy donors. Whole-study results and caveats: Earlier analysis looked at TCR beta V segments, and most were productive about 90% or about 30% of the time. Later analysis found that TCR beta chains associated with HLA were more clonally expanded than other, equally common chains.

Healthy individuals who donated bone marrow served as the donors. PCR employed 60 Vbeta and 13 Jbeta primers. Sequenced by immunoSEQ multiplex PCR; TCRdb stores in-frame clones only, minus some. The table has about 180,000 clones, about 85% seen once. This TCR was sampled from a boy between 2 and 10 years old in good health and CMV-seronegative. Sequencing was carried out using PBMCs. The V call is TRBV7-9, the J call TRBJ1-1; 11 bases fit TRBD1. CDR3 coding DNA: TGTGCCAGCAGCTCCCGGGACAGGGGGACTGAAGCTTTCTTT. Translating gives CASSSRDRGTEAFF.